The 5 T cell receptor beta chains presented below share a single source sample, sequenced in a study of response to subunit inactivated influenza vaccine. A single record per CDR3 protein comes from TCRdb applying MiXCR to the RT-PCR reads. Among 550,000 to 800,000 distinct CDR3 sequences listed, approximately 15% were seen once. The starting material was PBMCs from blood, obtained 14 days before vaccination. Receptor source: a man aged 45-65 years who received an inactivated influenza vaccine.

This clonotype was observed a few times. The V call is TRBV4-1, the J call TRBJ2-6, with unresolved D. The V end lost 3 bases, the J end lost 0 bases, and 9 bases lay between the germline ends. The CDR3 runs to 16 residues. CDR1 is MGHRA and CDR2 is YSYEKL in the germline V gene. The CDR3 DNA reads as TGCGCCAGCAGCCAGGGCAGATTCTCTGGGGCCAACGTCCTGACTTTC. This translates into CASSQGRFSGANVLTF.

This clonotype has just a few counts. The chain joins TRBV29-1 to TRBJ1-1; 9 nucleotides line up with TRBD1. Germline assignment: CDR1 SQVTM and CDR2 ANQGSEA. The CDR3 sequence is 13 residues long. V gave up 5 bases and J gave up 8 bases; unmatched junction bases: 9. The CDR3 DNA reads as TGCAGCGTTTTATGGGACAGGGAGACCGAAGCTTTCTTT. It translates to CSVLWDRETEAFF.

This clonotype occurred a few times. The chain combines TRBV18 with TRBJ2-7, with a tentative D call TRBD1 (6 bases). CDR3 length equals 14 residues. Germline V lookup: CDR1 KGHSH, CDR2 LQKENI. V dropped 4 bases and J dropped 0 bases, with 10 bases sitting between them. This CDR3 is CASSRDTSSYEQYF. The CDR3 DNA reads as TGTGCCAGCTCACGGGACACCTCCTCCTACGAGCAGTACTTC.

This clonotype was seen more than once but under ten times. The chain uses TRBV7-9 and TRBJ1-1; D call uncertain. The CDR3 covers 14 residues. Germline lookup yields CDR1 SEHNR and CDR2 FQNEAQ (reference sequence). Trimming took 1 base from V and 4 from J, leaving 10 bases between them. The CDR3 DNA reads TGTGCCAGCAGCTTAGGCAGCCCGGGCACTGAAGCTTTCTTT. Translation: CASSLGSPGTEAFF.

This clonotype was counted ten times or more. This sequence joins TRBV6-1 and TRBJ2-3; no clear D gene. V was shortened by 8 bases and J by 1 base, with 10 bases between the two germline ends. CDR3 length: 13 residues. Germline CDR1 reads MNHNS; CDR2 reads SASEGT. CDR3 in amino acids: CASRAYRTDTQYF. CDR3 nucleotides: TGTGCCAGCCGCGCATACCGCACAGATACGCAGTATTTT.